One T cell receptor (beta chain) is described in this entry. Its antigen remains unidentified. TCRdb's table, derived via immunoSEQ multiplex PCR, lists solely in-frame clones and lacks some. The table records more than 55,000 clones, approximately 80% of them present only once. These data are taken from a study of OX40 agonist ivuxolimab in advanced cancers. Study outcomes and limitations: Determination of antigen specificity was not performed for the expanded peripheral T cells. CD8+ T cells were the subset that, on average, had more expanded clones than CD4+.

Drawing of blood for sampling happened at baseline, at cycle 4 day 1, and at cycle 7 day 1. Trimming left V 6 bases short and J 7 bases short, with 18 bases between. Germline V gives CDR1 SNHLY, CDR2 FYNNEI. The CDR3 length is 15 residues. J is TRBJ2-2 and V is TRBV2; D possibly corresponds to TRBD1 (7 bases). This clonotype was sampled from an adult with an advanced solid tumor such as melanoma, head and neck, liver or kidney cancer. The specimen was CD4+ or CD8+ T cells sorted from blood, collected in a trial of the OX40 agonist ivuxolimab. The chain's CDR3 is CASRTMEGAIGELFF. For the CDR3, the DNA is TGTGCCAGCAGGACGATGGAGGGGGCAATCGGGGAGCTGTTTTTT.